The next 13 T cell receptor beta chains were all read from a single sample in a study of shared clonotypes between healthy human individuals. This table comes from immunoSEQ multiplex PCR, and its TCRdb copy is limited to in-frame clones, with some not included. The sample includes some 240,000 clones, approximately 65% of them seen just once. Sequenced: memory CD4+ T cells sorted from blood. Subset specified: CD45RA-negative fraction. The receptors stem from a young man in good health.

This clone was recorded a few times. The identical CDR3 is also encoded by other nucleotide sequences in the sample. This chain links TRBV5-1 with TRBJ2-5; either TRBD1 or TRBD2 may supply D (5 bases each). V lost 2 bases and J lost 5, with 16 bases in between. Germline-derived CDR1 and CDR2 are SGHRS and YFSETQ. This CDR3 has 15 amino acids. The DNA of the CDR3 is TGCGCCAGCAGCTTTTATGGGGGAACCGAGGAGACCCAGTACTTC. Encoded protein: CASSFYGGTEETQYF. Combining the CDR3 with reference TRBV5-1 and TRBJ2-5 gives the whole variable domain KAGVTQTPRYLIKTRGQQVTLSCSPISGHRSVSWYQQTPGQGLQFLFEYFSETQRNKGNFPGRFSGRQFSNSRSEMNVSTLELGDSALYLCASSFYGGTEETQYFGPGTRLLVL.

In this sample, this clone turned up once. This chain connects TRBV9 to TRBJ1-2; 9 nucleotides align to TRBD1. This CDR3 contains 14 residues. With V trimmed by 0 bases and J by 8 bases, 5 bases remained unmatched. Per the germline V gene, CDR1 is SGDLS and CDR2 is YYNGEE. The CDR3 here is CASSVETGGRGYTF. The CDR3, as DNA: TGTGCCAGCAGCGTAGAAACAGGGGGCAGGGGCTACACCTTC.

This clone has a single count. The gene calls are TRBV5-1 and TRBJ2-3; no definite D call. The germline CDR1 and CDR2 sequences are SGHRS and YFSETQ. V lost 0 bases, J lost 3 bases, and 11 bases lay in between. The CDR3 runs to 15 residues. CDR3 sequence reads: CASSLEARETDTQYF. CDR3 bases: TGCGCCAGCAGCTTGGAGGCTAGAGAGACAGATACGCAGTATTTT.

In this sample, this clone turned up a few times. The chain has TRBV5-6 and TRBJ2-7, with unresolved D. V was trimmed by 0 bases and J by 2 bases, leaving 6 bases between them. Germline CDR1 is SGHDT and CDR2 is YYEEEE. The CDR3 is 13 residues long. The CDR3 DNA sequence: TGTGCCAGCAGCTTGGGAGGCCCCTACGAGCAGTACTTC. It encodes CASSLGGPYEQYF. Filled out from reference TRBV5-6 and TRBJ2-7, the complete variable domain reads DAGVTQSPTHLIKTRGQQVTLRCSPKSGHDTVSWYQQALGQGPQFIFQYYEEEERQRGNFPDRFSGHQFPNYSSELNVNALLLGDSALYLCASSLGGPYEQYFGPGTRLTVT.

V gene TRBV10-3 combines with J gene TRBJ2-7; possible D gene TRBD2, 5 bases. CDR3 length: 13 residues. Germline CDR1 reads ENHRY; CDR2 reads SYGVKD. V dropped 7 bases and J dropped 4 bases, with 14 bases sitting between them. CDR3 DNA: TGTGCCATCAAGTCGGACTCGTTATACGAGCAGTACTTC. Translating gives CAIKSDSLYEQYF.

The chain couples TRBV6-4 to TRBJ2-1; 15 nucleotides align to TRBD2. The ends lost 4 bases at V and 8 bases at J; junction bases unmatched: 9. Germline V lookup: CDR1 MRHNA, CDR2 SNTAGT. The CDR3 extends over 17 amino acids. CDR3 DNA sequence: TGTGCCAGCAGTGCCCAAACAGGGACTAGCGGGAGGCATGAGCAGTTCTTC. Its translation is CASSAQTGTSGRHEQFF.

This rearrangement joins TRBV6-1 to TRBJ2-7, with a tentative D call TRBD1 (5 bases). Germline CDR1 MNHNS, CDR2 SASEGT. There are 14 residues in the CDR3. Deletions cut 5 bases from V and 3 bases from J, with 14 bases between. CDR3 sequence reads: CASSHRLSGYEQYF. DNA of the CDR3: TGTGCCAGCAGTCACAGGCTCTCGGGCTACGAGCAGTACTTC.

This chain connects TRBV5-6 to TRBJ2-7, with D uncertain. The V and J ends lost 0 bases and 4 bases respectively, with 11 bases between them. The CDR3 length is 14 residues. Looked up from germline, CDR1 is SGHDT and CDR2 is YYEEEE. This CDR3 reads CASSLGQAGYEQYF. The CDR3 nucleotides read TGTGCCAGCAGCTTGGGGCAGGCTGGGTACGAGCAGTACTTC.

The chain couples TRBV11-2 to TRBJ1-1, with TRBD1 as a possible D gene (5 bases). Germline V gene sequence: CDR1 SGHAT, CDR2 FQNNGV. The V gene lost 1 base and the J gene lost 4 bases, with 10 bases spanning the gap. The CDR3 totals 14 residues. This CDR3 is CASSLGGGSTEAFF. Written as DNA, the CDR3 is TGTGCCAGCAGCTTAGGTGGGGGATCCACTGAAGCTTTCTTT. Full variable domain (remainder filled in from reference TRBV11-2 and TRBJ1-1): EAGVAQSPRYKIIEKRQSVAFWCNPISGHATLYWYQQILGQGPKLLIQFQNNGVVDDSQLPKDRFSAERLKGVDSTLKIQPAKLEDSAVYLCASSLGGGSTEAFFGQGTRLTVV.

CDR3 coding DNA: TGCGCCAGCACCAACAGGGCTAGGCAGCCCCAGCATTTT. It specifies CASTNRARQPQHF. This rearrangement joins TRBV10-1 to TRBJ1-5; tentative D call: TRBD1 (6 bases). This CDR3 is built from 13 residues. From germline, CDR1 is WNHNN and CDR2 SYGVQD (reference sequence). V gave up 7 bases and J gave up 7 bases, with 14 bases separating them.

For the CDR3, the DNA is TGTGCCAGCAGCTACTCGGGACCGACTACCGACGAGCAGTACTTC. Translated, it gives CASSYSGPTTDEQYF. V is TRBV7-2 and J is TRBJ2-7, with D perhaps assigned TRBD1 or TRBD2 (5 bases each). Germline CDR1 SGHTA, CDR2 FQGNSA. Trimming cost V 4 bases and J 5 bases, with 18 bases left between them. CDR3 length: 15 residues.

This clone was seen many times. V usage is TRBV19 and J usage is TRBJ2-7; D might be TRBD1 (7 bases). V lost 6 bases and J lost 1, with 16 bases in between. The CDR3 runs 15 residues. Germline CDR1 is LNHDA and CDR2 is SQIVND (reference sequence). CDR3 bases: TGTGCCAGTAGCCTAATCGCGGGACAGTCCTACGAGCAGTACTTC. Amino acids: CASSLIAGQSYEQYF.

This clone has a handful of counts. The chain is built from TRBV2 and TRBJ2-2; 7 positions agree with TRBD1. V dropped 8 bases and J dropped 11; count of bases not matched to a gene: 8. Germline assignment: CDR1 SNHLY and CDR2 FYNNEI. The CDR3 extends over 12 amino acids. CDR3 coding DNA: TGTGCCAGCTCTCGACAGGGCTACGAGCTGTTTTTT. Translating gives CASSRQGYELFF.